This T cell receptor beta chain was captured in a study of cytomegalovirus exposure and HLA in healthy donors. The germline V gene encodes CDR1 SGHRS and CDR2 YFSETQ. Trimming took 0 bases from V and 3 from J; bases not matched to a gene: 8. The CDR3 is 18 residues long. Amplification used 60 Vbeta primers and 13 Jbeta primers. Profiled with immunoSEQ multiplex PCR; TCRdb holds only in-frame clones, not every one. This sample has 310,000 or so clones, with about 90% found just once. Sequenced: PBMCs. This sequence joins TRBV5-1 and TRBJ2-3; 12 bases match TRBD2. This TCR was sampled from a young woman in good health and CMV-seronegative. The DNA for the CDR3 is TGCGCCAGCAGCTTGGCTAGCGGGGGGGCCCAGTGGACAGATACGCAGTATTTT. Its translation is CASSLASGGAQWTDTQYF.